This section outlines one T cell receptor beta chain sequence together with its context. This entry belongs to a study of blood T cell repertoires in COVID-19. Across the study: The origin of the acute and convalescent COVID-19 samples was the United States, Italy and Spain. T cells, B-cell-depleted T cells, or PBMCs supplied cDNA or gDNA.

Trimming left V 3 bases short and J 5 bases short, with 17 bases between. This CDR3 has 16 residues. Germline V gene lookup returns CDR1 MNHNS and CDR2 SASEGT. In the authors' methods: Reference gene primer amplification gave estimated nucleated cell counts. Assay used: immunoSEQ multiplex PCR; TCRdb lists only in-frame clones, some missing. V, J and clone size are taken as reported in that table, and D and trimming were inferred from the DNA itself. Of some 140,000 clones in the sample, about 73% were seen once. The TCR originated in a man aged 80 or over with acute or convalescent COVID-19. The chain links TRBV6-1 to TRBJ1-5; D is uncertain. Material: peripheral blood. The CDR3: CASSDGIPKGDQPQHF. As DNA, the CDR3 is TGTGCCAGCAGTGACGGGATACCCAAGGGAGATCAGCCCCAGCATTTT.